These 23 T cell receptor beta chains were sequenced from one sample in a study of blood T cell repertoires in COVID-19. Profiling relied on immunoSEQ multiplex PCR, and the TCRdb table lists in-frame clones only, not all of them. Altogether more than 300,000 clones are present, about 90% being singletons, with the ten largest covering about 6%. The sequencing sample was made of peripheral blood. The receptor source for this set is a woman aged 45-60 years with COVID-19, enrolled during active disease.

In DNA form, the CDR3 reads TGTGCCAGCTCACCAAATACAGGGACGCGCAATCAGCCCCAGCATTTT. This encodes CASSPNTGTRNQPQHF. The chain is built from TRBV18 and TRBJ1-5; D might be TRBD1 (6 bases). The CDR3 is made up of 16 amino acids. The V gene lost 2 bases and the J gene lost 2 bases, with 13 bases spanning the gap. Germline CDR1 and CDR2: KGHSH and LQKENI.

The rearrangement uses TRBV3-1 (or the pseudogene TRBV3-2) and TRBJ2-7; 8 bases fit TRBD1. V lost 4 bases and J lost 0; bases outside the gene matches: 2. The germline CDR1 and CDR2 sequences are LGHDT and YNNKEL (reference sequence). The CDR3 is 14 residues long. CDR3 in DNA: TGTGCCAGCAGCCCCGGACAGGGCTCCTACGAGCAGTACTTC. Translated, it gives CASSPGQGSYEQYF.

CDR3 sequence: CASSEVRDQPQHF. CDR3 bases: TGTGCCAGCAGTGAGGTTCGGGATCAGCCCCAGCATTTT. This chain connects TRBV2 to TRBJ1-5; no clear D gene. There are 13 residues in the CDR3. Between the trimmed V and J ends, which lost 3 bases and 5 bases, there was a span of 8 bases. Germline CDR1 is SNHLY and CDR2 is FYNNEI.

This clone showed up just once. This sequence joins TRBV11-3 and TRBJ1-2; D not resolved. The CDR3 is made up of 14 amino acids. V lost 5 bases and J lost 4, with 14 bases in between. The germline CDR1 and CDR2 sequences are SGHNT and YENEEA. The CDR3 region has the DNA TGTGCCAGCAGCCAATCGGGCGGGTCCTATGGCTACACCTTC. Encoded protein: CASSQSGGSYGYTF.

This sequence joins TRBV4-1 and TRBJ1-2, with 8 bases lining up with TRBD1. J lost 8 bases, V lost 3 bases, and 14 bases had no gene match. The germline CDR1 and CDR2 sequences are MGHRA and YSYEKL. This CDR3 spans 16 amino acids. The CDR3 DNA reads as TGCGCCAGCAGCCAGGGGATGGACAGGGCACTAAACGGCTACACCTTC. Its translation: CASSQGMDRALNGYTF.

The chain joins TRBV9 to TRBJ1-2, with D possibly matching TRBD1 (5 bases). V lost 0 bases and J 6 bases, leaving 18 bases between the germline ends. Germline loops: CDR1 SGDLS, CDR2 YYNGEE. The CDR3 is 16 residues long. The CDR3 loop is CASSVDGRVGVDGYTF. The CDR3 DNA reads TGTGCCAGCAGCGTAGACGGAAGGGTAGGGGTCGATGGCTACACCTTC.

The rearrangement uses TRBV9 and TRBJ1-3; 11 bases agree with TRBD1. The CDR3 spans 17 residues. Germline V gives CDR1 SGDLS, CDR2 YYNGEE. The V gene end was trimmed by 1 base and the J gene end by 1 base; junction bases not matched to a gene: 4. Written as DNA, the CDR3 is TGTGCCAGCAGCGTATTCCGGGACAGGGGGTCTGGAAACACCATATATTTT. Translating it yields CASSVFRDRGSGNTIYF.

The chain has TRBV10-1 and TRBJ1-1, with D perhaps TRBD1 (6 bases). Between the trimmed V and J ends, which lost 5 bases and 4 bases, there was a span of 11 bases. The CDR3 loop spans 13 amino acids. Germline loops: CDR1 WNHNN, CDR2 SYGVQD (reference sequence). For the CDR3, the DNA is TGCGCCAGCAGTATGACAGGTTTCACTGAAGCTTTCTTT. Translating it yields CASSMTGFTEAFF.

This sequence joins TRBV4-2 and TRBJ2-1, with D possibly TRBD2 on 6 matching bases. V was cut by 5 bases and J by 9 bases, with 20 bases left in between. This CDR3 region has 15 residues. Germline CDR1 and CDR2: LGHNA and YNFKEQ. For the CDR3, the DNA is TGTGCCAGCAGCACCCGAACGGGGAGGATGGTTGAGCAGTTCTTC. It translates to CASSTRTGRMVEQFF.

V usage is TRBV30 and J usage is TRBJ2-6; 7 bases agree with TRBD1. Germline V CDR1 and CDR2: GTSNPN, SVGIG (reference sequence). The CDR3 loop spans 15 amino acids. V lost 3 bases, J lost 0 bases, and 2 bases stayed unmatched. This CDR3 reads CAWRAGGSGANVLTF. In DNA form, the CDR3 reads TGTGCCTGGAGGGCAGGGGGCTCTGGGGCCAACGTCCTGACTTTC.

The chain couples TRBV7-9 to TRBJ2-2, with 8 bases that match TRBD2. Germline V gene lookup returns CDR1 SEHNR and CDR2 FQNEAQ (reference sequence). This CDR3 spans 17 amino acids. Trimming at V came to 6 bases and at J to 4 bases, leaving 13 bases not matched to a gene. CDR3 sequence reads: CASSSTSGRRGTGELFF. Here the CDR3 DNA reads TGTGCCAGCAGTTCTACTAGCGGTCGAAGGGGCACCGGGGAGCTGTTTTTT.

This rearrangement joins TRBV7-9 to TRBJ2-2; the D gene is possibly TRBD2 (6 bases). Germline CDR1 reads SEHNR; CDR2 reads FQNEAQ (reference sequence). The CDR3 spans 14 residues. Trimming pared 7 bases from V and 6 bases from J, leaving 15 bases between. CDR3: CASKKGTSSGELFF. The CDR3 bases are TGTGCCAGCAAGAAGGGTACTAGCTCCGGGGAGCTGTTTTTT.

The chain is built from TRBV19 and TRBJ2-1, with TRBD2 matching over 11 bases. The CDR3 is 18 amino acids. Germline V gene lookup returns CDR1 LNHDA and CDR2 SQIVND (reference sequence). Unmatched junction bases numbered 13, after V lost 8 bases and J lost 1 base. The CDR3 here is CASSRKTSGSMSYNEQFF. CDR3 coding DNA: TGTGCCAGTTCCCGGAAAACTAGCGGGAGTATGTCCTACAATGAGCAGTTCTTC.

This clone was seen once. The chain has TRBV19 and TRBJ1-1; 9 nucleotides align to TRBD1. CDR1 is LNHDA and CDR2 is SQIVND in the germline V gene (reference sequence). The CDR3 spans 14 residues. The V segment lost 6 bases and the J segment 4 bases; nucleotides outside the gene matches: 6. The CDR3 DNA reads TGTGCCAGTAGGGCCGGGACAGGGCCCACTGAAGCTTTCTTT. This translates into CASRAGTGPTEAFF.

V and J are TRBV4-1 and TRBJ2-7; weak D call: TRBD2 (6 bases). The CDR3 length is 15 residues. Trimming removed 2 bases at V and 6 bases at J, with 17 bases between. From germline, CDR1 is MGHRA and CDR2 YSYEKL. Written as DNA, the CDR3 is TGCGCCAGCAGCCAATTTGATGGAGGGGACGGCGAGCAGTACTTC. Translated, it gives CASSQFDGGDGEQYF.

The J gene is TRBJ2-7, the V gene TRBV7-9; the D gene is possibly TRBD2 (6 bases). The length of the CDR3 is 15 residues. CDR1 is SEHNR and CDR2 is FQNEAQ in the germline V gene (reference sequence). Trimming took 5 bases from V and 2 from J, leaving 16 bases between them. The CDR3: CASSPIAARTYEQYF. The CDR3 DNA reads TGTGCCAGCAGCCCAATAGCGGCCCGGACCTACGAGCAGTACTTC.

The chain combines TRBV28 with TRBJ1-5; a weak D match, TRBD1 (5 bases). This CDR3 region has 15 residues. Deletions cut 5 bases from V and 6 bases from J, with 17 bases between. Per the germline V gene, CDR1 is MDHEN and CDR2 is SYDVKM. CDR3 residues: CASSPGGAAGQPQHF. In nucleotides, the CDR3 is TGTGCCAGCAGTCCGGGGGGAGCCGCCGGTCAGCCCCAGCATTTT.

V gene TRBV18 combines with J gene TRBJ1-1; possible D gene TRBD1, 6 bases. The CDR3 is 14 residues long. Germline CDR1 is KGHSH and CDR2 is LQKENI. Trimming cost V 3 bases and J 3 bases, with 11 bases left between them. The CDR3 here is CASSPGQTYTEAFF. DNA of the CDR3: TGTGCCAGCTCACCTGGACAGACCTACACTGAAGCTTTCTTT.

This rearrangement joins TRBV19 to TRBJ2-5; weak D call: TRBD2 (5 bases). Germline CDR1 and CDR2: LNHDA and SQIVND (reference sequence). The CDR3 totals 13 residues. V dropped 3 bases and J dropped 4 bases, with 9 bases sitting between them. CDR3 DNA sequence: TGTGCCAGTAGTATTGTTGCGGGAGAGACCCAGTACTTC. This sequence encodes CASSIVAGETQYF.

CDR3 nucleotides: TGTGCCAGCAGCGCGAGAAAAAAACGGGGGACCTACGAGCAGTACTTC. Its protein is CASSARKKRGTYEQYF. This chain connects TRBV9 to TRBJ2-7; D may be TRBD2 (6 bases). CDR1 is SGDLS and CDR2 is YYNGEE in the germline V gene. The CDR3 contains 16 residues. V lost 3 bases and J 2 bases, leaving 18 bases between the germline ends.

V gene TRBV3-1 (or the pseudogene TRBV3-2) combines with J gene TRBJ2-1; 12 positions match TRBD2. The junction had 7 bases not matched to a gene; V was cut back by 6 bases and J by 7 bases. The CDR3 contains 15 residues. Germline V gene lookup returns CDR1 LGHDT and CDR2 YNNKEL (reference sequence). This CDR3 is CASRPWTSGTNEQFF. CDR3 bases: TGTGCCAGCAGACCCTGGACTAGCGGGACGAATGAGCAGTTCTTC.

In its sample, this clone was seen once. The chain carries TRBV7-9 and TRBJ2-5; D might be TRBD1 (6 bases). Trimming removed 1 base from V and 3 bases from J, with 21 bases in between. The CDR3 runs 18 residues. Per germline, CDR1 SEHNR and CDR2 FQNEAQ (reference sequence). CDR3 loop: CASSLESSDRFGEETQYF. CDR3 in DNA: TGTGCCAGCAGCTTAGAGTCTTCAGACAGGTTTGGAGAAGAGACCCAGTACTTC.

CDR3 sequence reads: CASSLVRGAYNEQFF. In nucleotides, the CDR3 is TGTGCCAGCAGCTTAGTTCGGGGGGCTTACAATGAGCAGTTCTTC. The V gene is TRBV11-2, the J gene TRBJ2-1, with D maybe TRBD2 (7 bases). Trimming took 1 base from V and 4 from J, leaving 11 bases between them. From germline, CDR1 is SGHAT and CDR2 FQNNGV. The length of the CDR3 is 15 residues.